This TCR beta chain was observed in a study of T-cell memory formation after mild COVID-19. Only a few counts were recorded for this clonotype. The CDR3 sequence is 16 residues long. From germline, CDR1 is MDHEN and CDR2 SYDVKM. With 0 bases clipped from V and 5 bases from J, the junction kept 9 bases outside the gene matches. TCRdb redid the calling of the 5' RACE reads with MiXCR, one entry per CDR3 protein. The sample has hundreds of thousands of distinct CDR3 sequences; approximately 19% are singletons. This clonotype was sampled from a man between 18 and 35 years old who had mild COVID-19 (a few samples of this study predate the infection). Cell type and time point are not known. The rearrangement uses TRBV28 and TRBJ2-5; 7 nucleotides agree with TRBD1. Specimen: PBMCs or a T cell subset sorted from them (not recorded which). In nucleotides, the CDR3 is TGTGCCAGCAGTTTATGGAAGGGGGCTCAGGTTGAGACCCAGTACTTC. Encoded protein: CASSLWKGAQVETQYF.